A single sample gave rise to the 29 T cell receptor beta chains below, sequenced in a study of T cell responses to AZD1222 COVID-19 vaccine. The protocol was immunoSEQ multiplex PCR, while the TCRdb copy is restricted to in-frame clones and leaves out a portion. In the table there are about 120,000 clones, roughly 84% of which are singletons. Here the sequenced sample was peripheral blood, taken 28 days after the second AZD1222 dose. The receptor source for this set is an adult who received the AZD1222 COVID-19 vaccine.

This chain joins TRBV19 and TRBJ1-1; D gene unclear. The CDR3 contains 13 residues. Trimming cost V 10 bases and J 1 base, with 13 bases left between them. The germline gives CDR1 LNHDA, CDR2 SQIVND (reference sequence). Here the CDR3 reads CATLPMANTEAFF. DNA of the CDR3: TGTGCCACCCTCCCTATGGCGAACACTGAAGCTTTCTTT.

This clone was seen only a few times. The rearrangement links TRBV11-2 to TRBJ2-5, with 9 bases lining up with TRBD1. Looked up from germline, CDR1 is SGHAT and CDR2 is FQNNGV. V lost 4 bases and J lost 0; bases outside the gene matches: 15. This CDR3 contains 19 residues. The CDR3, as DNA: TGTGCCAGCAGCTCTAACCGGGACAGGGTAATTAGAAACCAAGAGACCCAGTACTTC. It is translated as CASSSNRDRVIRNQETQYF. The entire variable domain, with the rest obtained from reference TRBV11-2 and TRBJ2-5, is as follows: EAGVAQSPRYKIIEKRQSVAFWCNPISGHATLYWYQQILGQGPKLLIQFQNNGVVDDSQLPKDRFSAERLKGVDSTLKIQPAKLEDSAVYLCASSSNRDRVIRNQETQYFGPGTRLLVL.

The rearrangement joins TRBV18 to TRBJ1-1; 7 nucleotides agree with TRBD1. The germline V gene encodes CDR1 KGHSH and CDR2 LQKENI. This CDR3 region has 15 residues. The junction had 9 bases not matched to a gene; V was cut back by 4 bases and J by 4 bases. Here the CDR3 reads CASSQLQGMGTEAFF. The CDR3, as DNA: TGTGCCAGCTCACAACTACAGGGGATGGGCACTGAAGCTTTCTTT. The full variable domain, rest sourced from reference TRBV18 and TRBJ1-1, is NAGVMQNPRHLVRRRGQEARLRCSPMKGHSHVYWYRQLPEEGLKFMVYLQKENIIDESGMPKERFSAEFPKEGPSILRIQQVVRGDSAAYFCASSQLQGMGTEAFFGQGTRLTVV.

The table lists this clone with a few counts. This chain uses TRBV7-9 with TRBJ1-1; D not resolved. V lost 5 bases, J lost 1 base, and 11 bases lay in between. The CDR3 is 14 residues long. Germline lookup yields CDR1 SEHNR and CDR2 FQNEAQ (reference sequence). DNA for the CDR3: TGTGCCAGCAGCCTGAGCATGGGGAACACTGAAGCTTTCTTT. Its translation: CASSLSMGNTEAFF.

This chain uses TRBV28 with TRBJ1-1, with no clear D. The V and J ends lost 6 bases and 6 bases respectively, with 17 bases between them. CDR1 is MDHEN and CDR2 is SYDVKM in the germline V gene. There are 14 residues in the CDR3. For the CDR3, the DNA is TGTGCCAGCAGATCTTCGGGTACCGGCCCTGAAGCTTTCTTT. This codes for CASRSSGTGPEAFF.

This clone is a singleton in its sample. V and J are TRBV15 and TRBJ2-7, with TRBD1 as a possible D gene (6 bases). Trimming removed 0 bases at V and 3 bases at J, with 15 bases between. The germline V gene encodes CDR1 LNHNV and CDR2 YYDKDF (reference sequence). CDR3 length equals 16 residues. The CDR3 spells CATSRDMAGAYYEQYF. DNA for the CDR3: TGTGCCACCAGCAGAGATATGGCAGGGGCATACTACGAGCAGTACTTC.

V usage is TRBV29-1 and J usage is TRBJ2-6; D unresolved. Germline CDR1 SQVTM, CDR2 ANQGSEA. The CDR3 totals 16 residues. With 6 bases removed from V and 0 bases from J, the gap between germline ends came to 15 bases. CDR3 nucleotide sequence: TGCAGCGTCGGCAGCGCTAGTTTCTCTGGGGCCAACGTCCTGACTTTC. Translating it yields CSVGSASFSGANVLTF.

The chain carries TRBV20-1 and TRBJ2-7; D is perhaps TRBD2 (6 bases). Germline CDR1 is DFQATT and CDR2 is SNEGSKA (reference sequence). V dropped 3 bases and J dropped 9 bases, with 24 bases sitting between them. This CDR3 has 15 amino acids. The CDR3 DNA reads TGCAGTGCTAGTGGAGGGGCCGAACAACTACGACCGCAGTACTTC. It is translated as CSASGGAEQLRPQYF.

The V gene is TRBV5-1, the J gene TRBJ2-1; D is unclear. Germline V lookup: CDR1 SGHRS, CDR2 YFSETQ. This CDR3 has 16 residues. With 0 bases removed from V and 1 base from J, the gap between germline ends came to 11 bases. As DNA, the CDR3 is TGCGCCAGCAGCTTGGAAGGATCGCGGTCCTACAATGAGCAGTTCTTC. This gives the protein CASSLEGSRSYNEQFF.

This clone showed up just once. The chain links TRBV27 to TRBJ1-2, with TRBD1 matching over 9 bases. Looked up from germline, CDR1 is MNHEY and CDR2 is SMNVEV (reference sequence). J was trimmed by 8 bases and V by 5 bases; bases with no gene match: 9. CDR3 length: 14 residues. The CDR3 is CASSIRTGAGGYTF. The CDR3 nucleotides are TGTGCCAGCAGTATTAGGACAGGGGCAGGAGGCTACACCTTC.

CDR3 residues: CASSLRPNTEAFF. CDR3 nucleotides: TGTGCCAGCAGCTTAAGGCCGAACACTGAAGCTTTCTTT. The rearrangement links TRBV11-3 to TRBJ1-1; D gene ambiguous. Trimming removed 2 bases from V and 1 base from J, with 5 bases in between. Germline-derived CDR1 and CDR2 are SGHNT and YENEEA. The CDR3 length is 13 residues.

J is TRBJ1-6 and V is TRBV5-1, with TRBD1 identical over 8 bases. The J segment lost 9 bases and the V segment lost 4 bases, leaving 9 bases of the junction unmatched. The length of the CDR3 is 15 residues. Germline CDR1 is SGHRS and CDR2 is YFSETQ. The CDR3 sequence is CASSVGQVKSSPLHF. The CDR3 DNA reads TGCGCCAGCAGCGTGGGACAGGTGAAGAGTTCACCCCTCCACTTT.

There are a few counts of this clone. This CDR3 reads CAWSVDRERPQHF. The CDR3 coding sequence is TGTGCCTGGAGTGTAGACAGGGAGCGGCCCCAGCATTTT. This sequence joins TRBV30 and TRBJ1-5; TRBD1 agrees at 7 bases. Losses at the gene ends were 0 bases for V and 9 bases for J; bases not matched to a gene: 5. This CDR3 has 13 amino acids. The germline gives CDR1 GTSNPN, CDR2 SVGIG (reference sequence).

In regard to this clone: The junction shows a germline mismatch at one end, possibly a read error. This chain joins TRBV7-9 and TRBJ1-2; TRBD1 aligns across 7 bases. This CDR3 region has 16 residues. The germline CDR1 and CDR2 sequences are SEHNR and FQNEAQ (reference sequence). The CDR3 DNA sequence: TGTGCCAGCAGCGGTATAAGGGACAGACCTAAATATGGCTACACCTTC. As protein: CASSGIRDRPKYGYTF.

The chain uses TRBV28 and TRBJ1-5; D is undetermined. Germline values: CDR1 MDHEN, CDR2 SYDVKM. The CDR3 consists of 11 residues. With 4 bases removed from V and 8 bases from J, the gap between germline ends came to 6 bases. CDR3 region: CASSSQEPQHF. Written as DNA, the CDR3 is TGTGCCAGCAGTTCCCAGGAGCCCCAGCATTTT.

This clone was recorded a few times. The J gene is TRBJ2-2, the V gene TRBV6-6; 10 bases are a match to TRBD1. With 4 bases clipped from V and 7 bases from J, the junction kept 9 bases outside the gene matches. Per the germline V gene, CDR1 is MNHNY and CDR2 is SVGAGI (reference sequence). CDR3 length: 16 residues. The CDR3, as DNA: TGTGCCAGCAGTTCCGAGGACAGGGGGTTCATCGGGGAGCTGTTTTTT. This codes for CASSSEDRGFIGELFF.

The V and J genes are TRBV19 and TRBJ2-1, with D possibly called TRBD1 or TRBD2 (5 bases each). With 3 bases removed from V and 0 bases from J, the gap between germline ends came to 18 bases. The CDR3 totals 18 residues. Germline values: CDR1 LNHDA, CDR2 SQIVND (reference sequence). This chain's CDR3 is CASSIMGLEGSSYNEQFF. The CDR3, as DNA: TGTGCCAGTAGTATTATGGGGCTTGAGGGTAGCTCCTACAATGAGCAGTTCTTC.

The chain joins TRBV27 to TRBJ2-5; 7 bases map to TRBD2. With 6 bases clipped from V and 3 bases from J, the junction kept 7 bases outside the gene matches. This CDR3 is 14 amino acids long. From germline, CDR1 is MNHEY and CDR2 SMNVEV (reference sequence). The CDR3 bases are TGTGCCAGCAGATCCCCGGGAGGTGAAGAGACCCAGTACTTC. Protein sequence: CASRSPGGEETQYF.

This clone was picked up one time. The gene calls are TRBV18 and TRBJ2-3, with D hard to call. The V end lost 1 base, the J end lost 4 bases, and 3 bases lay between the germline ends. The length of the CDR3 is 12 residues. Germline assignment: CDR1 KGHSH and CDR2 LQKENI. CDR3 amino acids: CASSPRPDTQYF. The CDR3 nucleotides are TGTGCCAGCTCACCACGTCCAGATACGCAGTATTTT.

CDR3 in DNA: TGCGCCAGCAGTCAATCGAACAGGGCCTCCTATGGCTACACCTTC. Amino acids: CASSQSNRASYGYTF. The chain couples TRBV23-1 to TRBJ1-2; D may be TRBD1 (6 bases). TRBV23-1 carries the ORF label, with uncertain function. V was pared by 0 bases and J by 4 bases, with 12 bases between. The CDR3 is 15 amino acids.

V gene TRBV4-3 combines with J gene TRBJ1-1, with D uncertain. The germline CDR1 and CDR2 sequences are LGHNA and YSLEER. The V and J ends lost 0 bases and 0 bases respectively, with 8 bases between them. This CDR3 is 15 amino acids long. The CDR3 bases are TGCGCCAGCAGCCAAGAGCCACAGTTGAACACTGAAGCTTTCTTT. Its protein product is CASSQEPQLNTEAFF.

This chain links TRBV27 with TRBJ1-4; tentative D call: TRBD1 (5 bases). This CDR3 has 17 residues. V gave up 5 bases and J gave up 0 bases, with 16 bases separating them. Germline lookup yields CDR1 MNHEY and CDR2 SMNVEV (reference sequence). The DNA of the CDR3 is TGTGCCAGCAGTGCCCGGCTGAGGGGTGCAACTAATGAAAAACTGTTTTTT. Amino acid sequence: CASSARLRGATNEKLFF.

This rearrangement joins TRBV19 to TRBJ1-6; weak D call: TRBD1 (6 bases). Germline V gene sequence: CDR1 LNHDA, CDR2 SQIVND (reference sequence). The CDR3 extends over 13 amino acids. V was clipped by 6 bases and J by 6 bases, with 9 bases between them. In DNA, the CDR3 is TGTGCCAGTAGCAGACAGGCTAATTCACCCCTCCACTTT. Protein sequence: CASSRQANSPLHF.

The chain joins TRBV7-3 to TRBJ1-2; D gene unclear. Trimming removed 3 bases at V and 7 bases at J, with 12 bases between. Germline values: CDR1 SGHTA, CDR2 FQGTGA. This CDR3 contains 13 residues. The CDR3 bases are TGTGCCAGCAGCTTCGACGGCCTCCGTGGCTACACCTTC. Residues: CASSFDGLRGYTF.

The V call is TRBV30, the J call TRBJ1-1; no firm D call. The CDR3 totals 11 residues. Germline V gives CDR1 GTSNPN, CDR2 SVGIG (reference sequence). V lost 1 base and J lost 8, with 8 bases in between. The CDR3 loop reads CAWSDRPEAFF. As DNA, the CDR3 is TGTGCCTGGAGTGACAGACCCGAAGCTTTCTTT.

The chain recombines TRBV6-5 with TRBJ1-6; D not certain. The V gene lost 2 bases and the J gene lost 10 bases, with 12 bases spanning the gap. This CDR3 is built from 14 residues. The germline CDR1 and CDR2 sequences are MNHEY and SVGAGI. This CDR3 reads CASSYDGVRSPLHF. The DNA for the CDR3 is TGTGCCAGCAGTTACGACGGGGTACGGTCACCCCTCCACTTT.

The rearrangement joins TRBV11-3 to TRBJ2-3; D is ambiguous. CDR1 and CDR2 from the germline V gene are SGHNT and YENEEA. V lost 8 bases and J lost 2, with 11 bases in between. The CDR3 runs to 13 residues. CDR3: CASAMGSTDTQYF. The CDR3 region has the DNA TGTGCCAGCGCCATGGGGTCCACAGATACGCAGTATTTT.

This clone was counted once. The chain recombines TRBV16 with TRBJ2-7; 12 bases agree with TRBD2. The CDR3 is 16 amino acids. Trimming at V came to 0 bases and at J to 4 bases, leaving 4 bases not matched to a gene. Germline loops: CDR1 KGHSY, CDR2 FQNENV. The CDR3: CASSQSGLAGGYEQYF. DNA of the CDR3: TGTGCCAGCAGCCAATCGGGTCTAGCGGGAGGGTACGAGCAGTACTTC.

V gene TRBV5-6 combines with J gene TRBJ2-3, with a possible D match to TRBD2 (6 bases). The V gene lost 6 bases and the J gene lost 0 bases, with 17 bases spanning the gap. The CDR3 is 16 amino acids. Germline lookup yields CDR1 SGHDT and CDR2 YYEEEE. CDR3 nucleotide sequence: TGTGCCAGCACCTCGTTGGGGGAGGCTAGCACAGATACGCAGTATTTT. The encoded protein is CASTSLGEASTDTQYF.